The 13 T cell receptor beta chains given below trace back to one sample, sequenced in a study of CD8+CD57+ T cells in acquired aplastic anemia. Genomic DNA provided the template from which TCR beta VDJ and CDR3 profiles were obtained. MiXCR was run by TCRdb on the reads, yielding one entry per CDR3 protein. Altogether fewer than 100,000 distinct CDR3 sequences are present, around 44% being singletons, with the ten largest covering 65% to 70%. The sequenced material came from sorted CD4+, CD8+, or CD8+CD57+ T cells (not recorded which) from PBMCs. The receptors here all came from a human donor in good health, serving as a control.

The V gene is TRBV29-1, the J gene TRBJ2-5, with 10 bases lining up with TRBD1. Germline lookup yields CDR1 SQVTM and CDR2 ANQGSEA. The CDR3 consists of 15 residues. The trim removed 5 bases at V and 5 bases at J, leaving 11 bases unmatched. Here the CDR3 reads CSVIMGQGWMETQYF. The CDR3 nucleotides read TGCAGCGTTATTATGGGACAGGGGTGGATGGAGACCCAGTACTTC.

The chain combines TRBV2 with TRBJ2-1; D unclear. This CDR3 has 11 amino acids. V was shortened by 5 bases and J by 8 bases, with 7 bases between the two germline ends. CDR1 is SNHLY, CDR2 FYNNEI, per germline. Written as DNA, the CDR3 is TGTGCCAGCAGTAGCGTCCATGAGCAGTTCTTC. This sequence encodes CASSSVHEQFF.

In DNA form, the CDR3 reads TGTGCCATCAGTGGGACAGGTGAAGCTTTCTTT. Protein sequence: CAISGTGEAFF. The chain is built from TRBV10-3 and TRBJ1-1; TRBD1 agrees at 7 bases. The CDR3 has 11 residues. The V and J ends lost 4 bases and 7 bases, in that order; junction bases with no gene match: 0. In germline, CDR1 is ENHRY, CDR2 SYGVKD.

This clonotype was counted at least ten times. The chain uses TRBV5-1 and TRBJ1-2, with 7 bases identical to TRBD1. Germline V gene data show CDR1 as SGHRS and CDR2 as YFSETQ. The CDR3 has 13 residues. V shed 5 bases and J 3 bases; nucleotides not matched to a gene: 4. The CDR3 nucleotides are TGCGCCAGCAGATCCGACAGGGACTATGGCTACACCTTC. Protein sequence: CASRSDRDYGYTF.

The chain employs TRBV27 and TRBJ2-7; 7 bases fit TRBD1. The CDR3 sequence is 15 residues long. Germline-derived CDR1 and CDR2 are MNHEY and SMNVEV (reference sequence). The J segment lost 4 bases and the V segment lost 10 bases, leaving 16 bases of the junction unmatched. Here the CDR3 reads CAIRTEGLQGYEQYF. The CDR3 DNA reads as TGTGCCATTCGGACCGAAGGTTTACAGGGGTACGAGCAGTACTTC.

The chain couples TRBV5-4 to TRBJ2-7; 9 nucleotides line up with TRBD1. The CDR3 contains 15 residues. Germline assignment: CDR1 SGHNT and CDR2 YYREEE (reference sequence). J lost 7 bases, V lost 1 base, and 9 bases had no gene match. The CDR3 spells CASSLSGQGPSEQYF. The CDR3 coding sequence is TGTGCCAGCAGCTTGTCGGGACAGGGACCTTCGGAGCAGTACTTC. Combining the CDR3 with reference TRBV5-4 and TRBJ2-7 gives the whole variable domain ETGVTQSPTHLIKTRGQQVTLRCSSQSGHNTVSWYQQALGQGPQFIFQYYREEENGRGNFPPRFSGLQFPNYSSELNVNALELDDSALYLCASSLSGQGPSEQYFGPGTRLTVT.

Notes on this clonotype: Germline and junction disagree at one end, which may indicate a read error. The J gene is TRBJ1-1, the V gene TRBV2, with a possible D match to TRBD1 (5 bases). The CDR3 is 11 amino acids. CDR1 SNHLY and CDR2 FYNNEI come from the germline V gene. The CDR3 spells CASSWTFEAFF. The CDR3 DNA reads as TGTGCCAGCAGTTGGACATTTGAAGCCTTCTTT.

The CDR3 sequence is CASSRRGGYGYTF. The CDR3 nucleotides are TGTGCCAGCAGCCGCAGGGGTGGCTATGGCTACACCTTC. The chain couples TRBV5-5 to TRBJ1-2; D possibly corresponds to TRBD1 (6 bases). Trimming removed 4 bases at V and 4 bases at J, with 11 bases between. The CDR3 sequence is 13 residues long. Germline CDR1 SGHKS, CDR2 YYEKEE (reference sequence).

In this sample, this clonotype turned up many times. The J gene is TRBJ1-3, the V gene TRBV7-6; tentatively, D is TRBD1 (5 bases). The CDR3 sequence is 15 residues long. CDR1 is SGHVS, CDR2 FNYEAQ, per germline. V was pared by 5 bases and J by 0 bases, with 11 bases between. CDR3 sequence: CASSHPTVSGNTIYF. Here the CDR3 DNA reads TGTGCCAGCAGCCACCCGACAGTCTCTGGAAACACCATATATTTT. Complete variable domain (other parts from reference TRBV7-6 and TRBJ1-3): GAGVSQSPRYKVTKRGQDVALRCDPISGHVSLYWYRQALGQGPEFLTYFNYEAQQDKSGLPNDRFSAERPEGSISTLTIQRTEQRDSAMYRCASSHPTVSGNTIYFGEGSWLTVV.

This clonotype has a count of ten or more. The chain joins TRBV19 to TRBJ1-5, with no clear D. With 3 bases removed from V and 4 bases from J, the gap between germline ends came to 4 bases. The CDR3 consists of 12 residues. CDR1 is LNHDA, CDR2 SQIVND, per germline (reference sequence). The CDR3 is CASSIMNQPQHF. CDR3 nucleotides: TGTGCCAGTAGTATTATGAATCAGCCCCAGCATTTT.

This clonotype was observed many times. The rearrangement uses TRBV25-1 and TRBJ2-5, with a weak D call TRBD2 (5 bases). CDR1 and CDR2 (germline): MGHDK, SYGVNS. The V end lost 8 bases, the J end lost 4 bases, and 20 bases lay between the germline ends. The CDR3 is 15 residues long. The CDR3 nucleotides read TGTGCCAGCGCTGAATTTTGGGGAGTAGGAGAGACCCAGTACTTC. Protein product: CASAEFWGVGETQYF.

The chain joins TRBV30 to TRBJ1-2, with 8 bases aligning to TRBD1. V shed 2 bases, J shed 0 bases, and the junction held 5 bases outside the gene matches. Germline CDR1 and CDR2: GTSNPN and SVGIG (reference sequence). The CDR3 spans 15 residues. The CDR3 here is CAWSLGTGSNYGYTF. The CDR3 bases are TGTGCCTGGAGTCTTGGGACAGGCTCTAACTATGGCTACACCTTC. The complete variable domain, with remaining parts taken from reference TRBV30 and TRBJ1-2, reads SQTIHQWPATLVQPVGSPLSLECTVEGTSNPNLYWYRQAAGRGLQLLFYSVGIGQISSEVPQNLSASRPQDRQFILSSKKLLLSDSGFYLCAWSLGTGSNYGYTFGSGTRLTVV.

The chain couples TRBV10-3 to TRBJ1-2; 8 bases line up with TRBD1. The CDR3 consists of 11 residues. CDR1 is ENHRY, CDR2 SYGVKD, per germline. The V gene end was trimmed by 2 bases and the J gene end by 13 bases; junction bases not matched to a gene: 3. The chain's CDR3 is CAISEGQGITF. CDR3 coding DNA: TGTGCCATCAGTGAGGGACAGGGTATCACCTTC.